These 10 T cell receptor beta chains were all obtained from the same sample, sequenced in a study of persistence of HIV-infected CD4 T cells. Sequencing used immunoSEQ version 4 in survey mode. Profiled with immunoSEQ multiplex PCR; TCRdb holds only in-frame clones, not every one. Counted here are some 40,000 clones, approximately 91% occurring once; the ten biggest clones make up approximately 1.8%. These TCRs are of unknown antigen specificity. Anti-CD3/anti-CD28 beads served as a nonspecific positive control stimulus. Responding CD4+ T cells were sorted by upregulation of both CD40 ligand and CD69. Here the sequenced sample was CD4+ T cells sorted from PBMCs after 18-hour stimulation, taken from a patient who received antiretroviral therapy. These receptors originate from an adult man with HIV who was CMV-seropositive.

This clone was counted a single time. V and J are TRBV7-3 and TRBJ2-2; D remains unclear. CDR3 length: 14 amino acids. The germline V and J ends were trimmed by 3 bases and 1 base, with 6 bases remaining between them. Germline V gives CDR1 SGHTA, CDR2 FQGTGA. The CDR3 spells CASSFDGNTGELFF. CDR3 in DNA: TGTGCCAGCAGCTTCGACGGGAACACCGGGGAGCTGTTTTTT.

The chain recombines TRBV4-2 with TRBJ2-3, with a possible D match to TRBD2 (6 bases). The V gene's germline CDR1 is LGHNA and CDR2 YNFKEQ. The germline V and J ends were trimmed by 0 bases and 12 bases, with 10 bases remaining between them. The CDR3 consists of 12 residues. This chain's CDR3 is CASSQEQGGQYF. The CDR3 DNA follows: TGTGCCAGCAGCCAAGAGCAGGGAGGACAGTATTTT.

V is TRBV5-4 and J is TRBJ2-7; 10 bases align to TRBD2. The CDR3 is made up of 14 amino acids. J lost 2 bases, V lost 6 bases, and 5 bases had no gene match. Germline-derived CDR1 and CDR2 are SGHNT and YYREEE (reference sequence). The CDR3 loop reads CASKRTSGTYEQYF. For the CDR3, the DNA is TGTGCCAGCAAGAGGACTAGCGGAACCTACGAGCAGTACTTC.

The chain employs TRBV6-5 and TRBJ1-5, with D maybe TRBD1 (5 bases). Germline lookup yields CDR1 MNHEY and CDR2 SVGAGI. The CDR3 spans 14 residues. Between the trimmed V and J ends, which lost 5 bases and 7 bases, there was a span of 15 bases. The CDR3 DNA reads TGTGCCAGCAGTACCCGTCGAGGGGAGCAGCCCCAGCATTTT. It specifies CASSTRRGEQPQHF.

The chain joins TRBV6-1 to TRBJ1-2; maybe TRBD1 (6 bases). The CDR3 sequence is 15 residues long. CDR1 is MNHNS, CDR2 SASEGT, per germline. V lost 1 base and J lost 0, with 9 bases in between. CDR3 bases: TGTGCCAGCAGTGAAGAGGACAGCCCTAACTATGGCTACACCTTC. Its protein product is CASSEEDSPNYGYTF.

The chain carries TRBV3-1 (or the pseudogene TRBV3-2) and TRBJ2-2; 10 positions agree with TRBD2. The CDR3 runs to 16 residues. Germline loops: CDR1 LGHDT, CDR2 YNNKEL (reference sequence). V shed 5 bases, J shed 1 base, and the junction held 4 bases outside the gene matches. The CDR3 nucleotides read TGTGCCAGCAGCAAAAGACTAGCGGGGAACACCGGGGAGCTGTTTTTT. Protein sequence: CASSKRLAGNTGELFF.

The gene calls are TRBV18 and TRBJ2-7, with D perhaps matching TRBD1 (5 bases). The CDR3 runs 15 residues. The V gene lost 4 bases and the J gene lost 5 bases, with 18 bases spanning the gap. Germline-derived CDR1 and CDR2 are KGHSH and LQKENI. DNA for the CDR3: TGTGCCAGCTCACTTTTCCGACAGCCCCAGGACGAGCAGTACTTC. This gives the protein CASSLFRQPQDEQYF.

The rearrangement links TRBV2 to TRBJ2-3; no clear D gene. This CDR3 comprises 12 residues. V was cut by 6 bases and J by 3 bases, with 7 bases left in between. Germline-derived CDR1 and CDR2 are SNHLY and FYNNEI. The CDR3: CASSLGTDTQYF. In DNA, the CDR3 is TGTGCCAGCAGCCTAGGTACAGATACGCAGTATTTT.

The chain employs TRBV9 and TRBJ2-3; D perhaps matches TRBD1 (5 bases). Germline V gives CDR1 SGDLS, CDR2 YYNGEE. This CDR3 comprises 13 residues. Deletions cut 1 base from V and 9 bases from J, with 12 bases between. The CDR3 spells CASSVNRQSTQYF. CDR3 in DNA: TGTGCCAGCAGCGTAAATCGACAGTCGACGCAGTATTTT.

The chain couples TRBV5-1 to TRBJ2-7; D remains ambiguous. Trimming took off 0 bases at V and 1 base at J, with 8 bases between the two ends. This CDR3 has 14 amino acids. The germline V gene encodes CDR1 SGHRS and CDR2 YFSETQ. The CDR3 here is CASSLEQFSYEQYF. In DNA, the CDR3 is TGCGCCAGCAGCTTGGAGCAGTTTTCCTACGAGCAGTACTTC.